One and the same sample provided the 5 T cell receptor beta chains below, sequenced in a study of tumor-infiltrating lymphocytes in primary liver carcinoma. For each extraction, RNA and DNA were obtained together from around 20-30 mg of unsorted bulk tissue. cDNA specific to TCR beta was made from about 550 ng of total RNA, with a constant-region primer employed for priming. Slightly modified ARM-PCR with three nested multiplex PCR rounds yielded TCR beta libraries. It was with TRBV1-TRBV30 forward primers and a C-beta reverse primer that the first two PCR rounds were run, at roughly 9 cycles each. MiXCR, run by TCRdb on the multiplex PCR reads, gives a single entry per CDR3 protein. The sample lists 95,000 to 100,000 distinct CDR3 sequences, about 70% occurring once. Sequenced sample: liver tumor tissue from sampling region 2. Specified subset: tumor region T2, inferior pole. The receptors were gathered from a woman aged 60-75 years with primary liver carcinoma and hepatitis B virus infection.

The CDR3 sequence is CASSPPVDTEAFF. The CDR3 DNA sequence: TGTGCCAGCAGCCCCCCGGTGGACACTGAAGCTTTCTTT. V and J are TRBV21-1 and TRBJ1-1; the table's D call TRBD1 went unverified against the DNA. TRBV21-1 is a known pseudogene. CDR3 length equals 13 residues.

The gene calls are TRBV6-6 and TRBJ2-1; the match to TRBD2 covers 14 bases. V trimming: 9 bases; J trimming: 8 bases; junction bases outside the gene matches: 15. The CDR3 runs 17 residues. In germline, CDR1 is MNHNY, CDR2 SVGAGI (reference sequence). CDR3 coding DNA: TGTGCCAGTAGTGCCGGGACTAGCGGGAGCTGTGTCGATGAGCAGTTCTTC. Amino acid sequence: CASSAGTSGSCVDEQFF.

As regards this clonotype: This may be a read error: a much more frequent sequence differs by one nucleotide. The chain is built from TRBV4-1 and TRBJ2-5; possible D gene TRBD2, 6 bases. There are 18 residues in the CDR3. Looked up from germline, CDR1 is MGHRA and CDR2 is YSYEKL. As DNA, the CDR3 is TGCGCCAGCAGCCAAGATCTGGGCCGCGGGGCAGCCCAAGAGGCCCAGTACTTC. This translates into CASSQDLGRGAAQEAQYF.

The chain links TRBV5-1 to TRBJ1-1; D remains ambiguous. Germline CDR1 SGHRS, CDR2 YFSETQ. The V end lost 1 base, the J end lost 4 bases, and 8 bases lay between the germline ends. This CDR3 spans 13 amino acids. The CDR3 spells CASSLTLSTEAFF. The CDR3 bases are TGCGCCAGCAGCTTGACATTGTCCACTGAAGCTTTCTTT.

As concerns this clonotype: Lacking the conserved final phenylalanine or tryptophan, this CDR3 likely reflects a read error. The CDR3 DNA reads TGTGCCAGCAGTTACGGGGTAGCGGGTGTATACGAACAGTACTTG. Its protein product is CASSYGVAGVYEQYL. The genes are TRBV6-5 and TRBJ2-7; TRBD2 agrees at 7 bases. This CDR3 is built from 15 residues. Germline V gives CDR1 MNHEY, CDR2 SVGAGI.